This T cell receptor (beta chain) was captured in a study of T cells in Graves' hyperthyroidism and ophthalmopathy. Germline loops: CDR1 ENHRY, CDR2 SYGVKD. The ends lost 6 bases at V and 4 bases at J; junction bases unmatched: 11. This CDR3 has 15 amino acids. In its sample, this clonotype was seen a few times. Hyperthyroidism patients were newly diagnosed, had disease duration under 2 months, and were aged 18 to 65 years. The investigators amplified TCR beta CDR3 regions from RNA transcripts. The HTBI primer set served for first-round RT-PCR of the TCR CDR3. TCRdb processed the multiplex PCR reads anew with MiXCR; each CDR3 protein has one entry. The top ten hold 3% to 4% of the sample, which has approximately 640,000 distinct CDR3 sequences, 15% to 20% seen once.

This clonotype was sampled from a woman in her twenties or thirties with Graves' hyperthyroidism. Material for sequencing was blood. V usage is TRBV10-3 and J usage is TRBJ1-1; TRBD1 agrees at 7 bases. CDR3 coding DNA: TGTGCCATCAGGGCGTTGACAGGGAAGGGCACTGAAGCTTTCTTT. This encodes CAIRALTGKGTEAFF.